The clone carrying this T cell receptor (beta chain) was observed a few times. MiXCR, applied by TCRdb to the PCR reads, yields one record per CDR3 protein. Of about 84,000 distinct CDR3 sequences in the sample, 45% to 55% are singletons; the top ten hold 13% to 15%. This record belongs to a study of CDR3 diversity in severe acne. This CDR3 has 11 amino acids. CDR1 LGHDT and CDR2 YNNKEL come from the germline V gene (reference sequence). V was cut by 5 bases and J by 4 bases, with 3 bases left in between. This receptor was identified in a male donor in good health, without acne. Sequenced input: blood. The chain employs TRBV3-1 and TRBJ1-5; D gene ambiguous. CDR3 sequence reads: CASSANQPQHF. The CDR3 DNA sequence: TGTGCCAGCAGCGCGAATCAGCCCCAGCATTTT.